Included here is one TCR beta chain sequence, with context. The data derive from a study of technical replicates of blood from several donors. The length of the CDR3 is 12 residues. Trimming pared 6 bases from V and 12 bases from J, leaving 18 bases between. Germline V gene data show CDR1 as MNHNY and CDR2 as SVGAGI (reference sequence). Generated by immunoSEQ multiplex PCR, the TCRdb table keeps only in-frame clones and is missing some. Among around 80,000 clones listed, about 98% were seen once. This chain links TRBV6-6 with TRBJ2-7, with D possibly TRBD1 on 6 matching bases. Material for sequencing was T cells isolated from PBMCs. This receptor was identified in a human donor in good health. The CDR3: CASSDGARGWYF. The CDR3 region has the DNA TGTGCCAGCAGCGACGGGGCCAGGGGATGGTACTTC.